These T cell receptor beta chains were read from a single sample in a study of blood T cells in healthy people across ages. TCRdb itself ran the 5' RACE reads through MiXCR, one entry per CDR3 protein. Here the sample spans about 1,400,000 distinct CDR3 sequences, about 40% being singletons. What was sequenced was blood. These receptors were obtained from a woman younger than 35 in good health. Both conserved end residues are part of each CDR3. Fields, in order: V gene, D gene, clone size, J gene, CDR3 protein, CDR3 DNA. A D gene is named only where the DNA matches it firmly. Rows may omit the clone size; those that give it use once, few, many or a size class.

v_gene: TRBV20-1; d_gene: TRBD2; abundance: NA; j_gene: TRBJ2-4; CDR3aa: CSAHLAGVKNIQYF; CDR3nt: TGCAGTGCTCATTTAGCGGGGGTGAAAAACATTCAGTACTTC
v_gene: TRBV29-1; d_gene: NA; abundance: NA; j_gene: TRBJ2-3; CDR3aa: CSVTNTDMQYF; CDR3nt: TGCAGCGTTACGAACACAGATATGCAGTATTTT
v_gene: TRBV10-3; d_gene: TRBD1; abundance: few; j_gene: TRBJ1-6; CDR3aa: CAITGQANSPLHF; CDR3nt: TGTGCCATCACCGGACAGGCCAATTCACCCCTCCACTTT
v_gene: TRBV7-8; d_gene: NA; abundance: NA; j_gene: TRBJ1-3; CDR3aa: CASSLGAGSGNTIYF; CDR3nt: TGTGCCAGCAGCTTAGGGGCAGGCTCTGGAAACACCATATATTTT
v_gene: TRBV5-1; d_gene: NA; abundance: few; j_gene: TRBJ1-1; CDR3aa: CASSREPLETEAFF; CDR3nt: TGCGCCAGCAGCCGGGAGCCGCTGGAAACTGAAGCTTTCTTT
v_gene: TRBV7-2; d_gene: NA; abundance: few; j_gene: TRBJ1-2; CDR3aa: CASSLVGGDHGYTF; CDR3nt: TGTGCCAGCAGCTTAGTGGGGGGAGATCATGGCTACACCTTC
v_gene: TRBV6-6; d_gene: NA; abundance: NA; j_gene: TRBJ1-2; CDR3aa: CAVPLGGPYGYTF; CDR3nt: TGTGCCGTTCCGCTCGGAGGTCCTTATGGCTACACCTTC
v_gene: TRBV6-1; d_gene: TRBD2; abundance: NA; j_gene: TRBJ2-2; CDR3aa: CASKGLYTGELFF; CDR3nt: TGTGCCAGCAAGGGACTATACACCGGGGAGCTGTTTTTT
v_gene: TRBV20-1; d_gene: TRBD2; abundance: NA; j_gene: TRBJ2-3; CDR3aa: CSAGLAGPVDTQYF; CDR3nt: TGCAGTGCTGGACTAGCGGGCCCGGTCGATACGCAGTATTTT
v_gene: TRBV27; d_gene: TRBD1; abundance: NA; j_gene: TRBJ2-1; CDR3aa: CASMVKGAVNEQFF; CDR3nt: TGTGCCAGCATGGTAAAGGGGGCTGTCAATGAGCAGTTCTTC
v_gene: TRBV5-1; d_gene: NA; abundance: NA; j_gene: TRBJ1-2; CDR3aa: CASSLDNSMNYVYTF; CDR3nt: TGCGCCAGCAGCTTGGATAACAGCATGAACTATGTCTACACCTTC
v_gene: TRBV20-1; d_gene: NA; abundance: once; j_gene: TRBJ1-1; CDR3aa: CSASLDRPEAFF; CDR3nt: TGCAGTGCTAGTCTGGACAGACCTGAAGCTTTCTTT
v_gene: TRBV29-1; d_gene: TRBD1; abundance: few; j_gene: TRBJ2-7; CDR3aa: CSVEDRDRIGEQYF; CDR3nt: TGCAGCGTTGAGGACAGGGATCGAATCGGCGAGCAGTACTTC
v_gene: TRBV7-9; d_gene: TRBD1; abundance: few; j_gene: TRBJ2-1; CDR3aa: CASSLGVPDREYNEQFF; CDR3nt: TGTGCCAGCAGCTTAGGGGTTCCGGACAGGGAGTACAATGAGCAGTTCTTC
v_gene: TRBV25-1; d_gene: TRBD2; abundance: many; j_gene: TRBJ2-3; CDR3aa: CASSGTSGRYTDTQYF; CDR3nt: TGTGCCAGCAGTGGGACTAGCGGGCGTTACACAGATACGCAGTATTTT
v_gene: TRBV12-3/TRBV12-4; d_gene: TRBD2; abundance: NA; j_gene: TRBJ2-5; CDR3aa: CASSTGTSGQETQYF; CDR3nt: TGTGCCAGCAGTACCGGGACTAGCGGACAAGAGACCCAGTACTTC
v_gene: TRBV6-1; d_gene: NA; abundance: NA; j_gene: TRBJ2-3; CDR3aa: CASSAAGGTDTQYF; CDR3nt: TGTGCCAGCAGCGCTGCAGGGGGCACAGATACGCAGTATTTT
v_gene: TRBV27; d_gene: NA; abundance: few; j_gene: TRBJ2-3; CDR3aa: CASRTRGGDTQYF; CDR3nt: TGTGCCAGCAGAACGAGAGGGGGGGATACGCAGTATTTT
v_gene: TRBV5-1; d_gene: NA; abundance: NA; j_gene: TRBJ1-1; CDR3aa: CASSTAGLNTEAFF; CDR3nt: TGCGCCAGCAGTACTGCAGGATTAAACACTGAAGCTTTCTTT
v_gene: TRBV10-3; d_gene: NA; abundance: NA; j_gene: TRBJ1-2; CDR3aa: CAISGTGGYTF; CDR3nt: TGTGCCATCAGTGGGACGGGTGGCTACACCTTC
v_gene: TRBV4-1; d_gene: NA; abundance: NA; j_gene: TRBJ2-1; CDR3aa: CASSQGQGPTYNEQFF; CDR3nt: TGCGCCAGCAGCCAAGGGCAGGGGCCAACTTACAATGAGCAGTTCTTC
v_gene: TRBV10-3; d_gene: TRBD2; abundance: few; j_gene: TRBJ2-5; CDR3aa: CAIGGGQETQYF; CDR3nt: TGTGCCATCGGCGGGGGCCAAGAGACCCAGTACTTC
v_gene: TRBV7-3; d_gene: TRBD2; abundance: NA; j_gene: TRBJ2-7; CDR3aa: CASSLSGAGGPYEQYF; CDR3nt: TGTGCCAGCAGCTTAAGCGGAGCGGGGGGACCCTACGAGCAGTACTTC
v_gene: TRBV7-9; d_gene: TRBD2; abundance: NA; j_gene: TRBJ2-5; CDR3aa: CASSFAPSGSLQETQYF; CDR3nt: TGTGCCAGCAGCTTTGCCCCTAGCGGGAGTCTCCAAGAGACCCAGTACTTC
v_gene: TRBV7-9; d_gene: TRBD1; abundance: NA; j_gene: TRBJ1-2; CDR3aa: CAAYRGDYGYTF; CDR3nt: TGTGCCGCCTACAGGGGGGACTATGGCTACACCTTC
v_gene: TRBV7-8; d_gene: NA; abundance: medium-sized; j_gene: TRBJ2-7; CDR3aa: CASSLESGGILADAYF; CDR3nt: TGTGCCAGCAGCTTAGAATCAGGGGGCATACTAGCGGACGCGTACTTC
v_gene: TRBV6-1; d_gene: TRBD2; abundance: NA; j_gene: TRBJ2-1; CDR3aa: CASRDIAGVPRYNEQFF; CDR3nt: TGTGCCAGCAGAGATATAGCGGGAGTCCCCAGATACAATGAGCAGTTCTTC
v_gene: TRBV7-2; d_gene: NA; abundance: NA; j_gene: TRBJ1-4; CDR3aa: CASSSGGIGNEKLFF; CDR3nt: TGTGCCAGCAGCTCCGGGGGGATCGGTAATGAAAAACTGTTTTTT
v_gene: TRBV12-3/TRBV12-4; d_gene: NA; abundance: many; j_gene: TRBJ1-2; CDR3aa: CASSLGPAPFGYTF; CDR3nt: TGTGCCAGCAGTTTAGGGCCAGCTCCTTTTGGCTACACCTTC
v_gene: TRBV20-1; d_gene: NA; abundance: NA; j_gene: TRBJ2-7; CDR3aa: CSATGTPAGEQYF; CDR3nt: TGCAGCGCCACCGGGACCCCCGCCGGCGAGCAGTACTTC
v_gene: TRBV2; d_gene: NA; abundance: NA; j_gene: TRBJ1-6; CDR3aa: CASKIEGSNSPLHF; CDR3nt: TGTGCCAGCAAGATCGAAGGAAGCAATTCACCCCTCCACTTT
v_gene: TRBV7-2; d_gene: NA; abundance: NA; j_gene: TRBJ2-1; CDR3aa: CASSFHLTSFQETQFF; CDR3nt: TGTGCCAGCAGCTTCCACCTCACTAGTTTCCAAGAGACCCAGTTCTTC
v_gene: TRBV9; d_gene: NA; abundance: few; j_gene: TRBJ1-1; CDR3aa: CASSVVKGDTEAFF; CDR3nt: TGTGCCAGCAGCGTAGTAAAGGGGGACACTGAAGCTTTCTTT
v_gene: TRBV20-1; d_gene: TRBD2; abundance: NA; j_gene: TRBJ2-3; CDR3aa: CSARDPAGAGTDTQYF; CDR3nt: TGCAGTGCTAGAGATCCAGCGGGAGCCGGCACAGATACGCAGTATTTT
v_gene: TRBV5-1; d_gene: TRBD1; abundance: NA; j_gene: TRBJ2-7; CDR3aa: CASSSEQGGEQYF; CDR3nt: TGCGCCAGCAGCTCTGAACAGGGGGGCGAGCAGTACTTC
v_gene: TRBV6-2/TRBV6-3; d_gene: TRBD1; abundance: NA; j_gene: TRBJ2-5; CDR3aa: CASSYTETGVENEQYF; CDR3nt: TGTGCCAGCAGTTATACGGAGACAGGGGTTGAGAATGAGCAGTACTTC
v_gene: TRBV10-1; d_gene: TRBD2; abundance: NA; j_gene: TRBJ2-3; CDR3aa: CASSRKQRGLRDTQYF; CDR3nt: TGCGCCAGCAGTAGAAAGCAGCGGGGTTTGAGAGATACGCAGTATTTT
v_gene: TRBV5-1; d_gene: TRBD2; abundance: NA; j_gene: TRBJ2-5; CDR3aa: CASSLASGGARTEQYF; CDR3nt: TGCGCCAGCAGCTTGGCTAGCGGGGGGGCTCGTACTGAGCAGTACTTC
v_gene: TRBV20-1; d_gene: NA; abundance: NA; j_gene: TRBJ2-7; CDR3aa: CSARGGQTYEQYF; CDR3nt: TGCAGTGCTAGAGGAGGACAGACCTACGAGCAGTACTTC
v_gene: TRBV29-1; d_gene: NA; abundance: NA; j_gene: TRBJ2-6; CDR3aa: CSVGGPTSGADVLTF; CDR3nt: TGCAGCGTTGGGGGGCCGACCTCTGGGGCCGACGTCCTGACTTTC
v_gene: TRBV5-1; d_gene: TRBD1; abundance: once; j_gene: TRBJ2-2; CDR3aa: CASGTGLPSNTGELFF; CDR3nt: TGCGCCAGTGGGACAGGACTCCCCTCGAACACCGGGGAGCTGTTTTTT
v_gene: TRBV20-1; d_gene: NA; abundance: NA; j_gene: TRBJ1-6; CDR3aa: CSAPGGQSNSPLHF; CDR3nt: TGCAGTGCTCCTGGGGGTCAGTCGAACTCACCCCTCCACTTT
v_gene: TRBV12-3/TRBV12-4; d_gene: TRBD1; abundance: NA; j_gene: TRBJ2-5; CDR3aa: CASSLRDRGLDEQYF; CDR3nt: TGTGCCAGCAGTCTCCGGGACAGGGGGCTTGATGAGCAGTACTTC
v_gene: TRBV20-1; d_gene: NA; abundance: NA; j_gene: TRBJ2-5; CDR3aa: CSARDVLRLEETQYF; CDR3nt: TGCAGTGCTAGAGATGTGTTGCGACTTGAAGAGACCCAGTACTTC
v_gene: TRBV12-3/TRBV12-4; d_gene: TRBD1; abundance: NA; j_gene: TRBJ1-6; CDR3aa: CASSSVGTGGKIWSPLHF; CDR3nt: TGTGCCAGCAGCTCAGTCGGGACAGGGGGCAAAATCTGGTCACCCCTCCACTTT
v_gene: TRBV5-1; d_gene: TRBD2; abundance: NA; j_gene: TRBJ2-5; CDR3aa: CASSVGTSGYIGEETQYF; CDR3nt: TGCGCCAGCAGCGTCGGGACTAGCGGGTATATTGGGGAAGAGACCCAGTACTTC
v_gene: TRBV9; d_gene: NA; abundance: NA; j_gene: TRBJ1-2; CDR3aa: CASSVTPGEGYTF; CDR3nt: TGTGCCAGCAGCGTAACTCCGGGTGAAGGCTACACCTTC
v_gene: TRBV5-1; d_gene: TRBD2; abundance: NA; j_gene: TRBJ2-5; CDR3aa: CASSSGGVQETQYF; CDR3nt: TGCGCCAGCAGCTCGGGAGGTGTCCAGGAGACCCAGTACTTC
v_gene: TRBV2; d_gene: NA; abundance: once; j_gene: TRBJ2-1; CDR3aa: CAGSEAAGSYNEQFF; CDR3nt: TGTGCCGGCAGTGAAGCGGCGGGCTCCTACAATGAGCAGTTCTTC
v_gene: TRBV27; d_gene: NA; abundance: NA; j_gene: TRBJ1-1; CDR3aa: CASSSRVPGRTEAFF; CDR3nt: TGTGCCAGCAGTAGCCGGGTCCCCGGGCGCACTGAAGCTTTCTTT
v_gene: TRBV4-1; d_gene: NA; abundance: many; j_gene: TRBJ2-3; CDR3aa: CASTGGTDTQYF; CDR3nt: TGCGCCAGCACCGGCGGCACAGATACGCAGTATTTT
v_gene: TRBV27; d_gene: NA; abundance: NA; j_gene: TRBJ1-3; CDR3aa: CASPHLSGNTIYF; CDR3nt: TGTGCCAGCCCTCATCTCTCTGGAAACACCATATATTTT
v_gene: TRBV12-3/TRBV12-4; d_gene: NA; abundance: NA; j_gene: TRBJ2-2; CDR3aa: CASSLSDPPGELFF; CDR3nt: TGTGCCAGCAGTCTTTCCGACCCGCCCGGGGAGCTGTTTTTT
v_gene: TRBV12-3/TRBV12-4; d_gene: NA; abundance: NA; j_gene: TRBJ2-5; CDR3aa: CASSLGGDFRETQYF; CDR3nt: TGTGCCAGCAGTTTAGGGGGAGATTTTAGGGAGACCCAGTACTTC
v_gene: TRBV29-1; d_gene: NA; abundance: many; j_gene: TRBJ2-7; CDR3aa: CSVAVTYEQYF; CDR3nt: TGCAGCGTTGCAGTCACCTACGAGCAGTACTTC
v_gene: TRBV10-3; d_gene: TRBD1; abundance: NA; j_gene: TRBJ1-2; CDR3aa: CAISEPPTGTGGVYTF; CDR3nt: TGTGCCATCAGTGAGCCCCCTACCGGGACAGGGGGCGTCTACACCTTC
v_gene: TRBV9; d_gene: NA; abundance: NA; j_gene: TRBJ2-7; CDR3aa: CASSVELGHTYEQYF; CDR3nt: TGTGCCAGCAGCGTAGAGTTGGGACATACCTACGAGCAGTACTTC
v_gene: TRBV7-2; d_gene: NA; abundance: many; j_gene: TRBJ2-7; CDR3aa: CASSSLAGSSYEQYF; CDR3nt: TGTGCCAGCAGCTCCCTTGCGGGGTCCTCCTACGAGCAGTACTTC
v_gene: TRBV5-1; d_gene: TRBD2; abundance: few; j_gene: TRBJ2-1; CDR3aa: CASSLGLAGATSSYNEQFF; CDR3nt: TGCGCCAGCAGCTTGGGACTAGCGGGGGCGACCAGCTCCTACAATGAGCAGTTCTTC